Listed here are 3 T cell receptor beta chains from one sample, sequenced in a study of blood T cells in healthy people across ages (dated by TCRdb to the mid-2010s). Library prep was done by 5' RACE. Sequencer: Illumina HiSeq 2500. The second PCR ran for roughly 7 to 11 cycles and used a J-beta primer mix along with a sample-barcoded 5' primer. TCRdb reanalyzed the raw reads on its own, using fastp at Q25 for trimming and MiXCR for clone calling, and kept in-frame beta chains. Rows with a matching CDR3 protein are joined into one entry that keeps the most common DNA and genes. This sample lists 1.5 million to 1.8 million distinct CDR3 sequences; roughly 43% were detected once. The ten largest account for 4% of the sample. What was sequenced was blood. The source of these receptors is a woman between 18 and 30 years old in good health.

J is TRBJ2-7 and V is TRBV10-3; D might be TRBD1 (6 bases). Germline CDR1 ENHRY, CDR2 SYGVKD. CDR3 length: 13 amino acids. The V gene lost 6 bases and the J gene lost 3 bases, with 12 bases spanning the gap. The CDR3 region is CAIRGGHLYEQYF. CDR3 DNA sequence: TGTGCCATCAGAGGGGGACACCTCTACGAGCAGTACTTC.

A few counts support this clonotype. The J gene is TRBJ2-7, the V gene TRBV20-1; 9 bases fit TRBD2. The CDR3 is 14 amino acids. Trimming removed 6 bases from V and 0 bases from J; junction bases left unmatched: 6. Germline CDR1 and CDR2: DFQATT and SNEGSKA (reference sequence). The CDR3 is CSANSGSASYEQYF. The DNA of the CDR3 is TGCAGTGCCAATAGCGGGAGCGCCTCCTACGAGCAGTACTTC.

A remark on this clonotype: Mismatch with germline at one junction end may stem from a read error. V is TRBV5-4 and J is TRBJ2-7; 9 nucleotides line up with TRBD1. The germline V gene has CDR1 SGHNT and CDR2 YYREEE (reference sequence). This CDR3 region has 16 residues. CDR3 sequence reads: CASSADRGHLSYERYF. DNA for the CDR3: TGTGCCAGCAGCGCGGACAGGGGACACCTCTCCTACGAGCGGTACTTC.